Listed below are T cell receptor beta chains from one sample, sequenced in a study of T-cell reconstitution after alpha-beta-depleted transplantation in children. TCRdb analysed the PCR reads with MiXCR anew, one entry per CDR3 protein. The table shows a few hundred thousand distinct CDR3 sequences, with about 14% occurring only once. The sequencing used PBMCs, collected from the stem cell graft. These receptors originate from a human donor who donated a stem cell graft to a child with Fanconi anemia. Each CDR3 is given with its conserved first and last residue. D genes are given only for firm matches. The size field is filled for only some rows; it gives once, few, many or a size class.

v_gene	j_gene	d_gene	abundance	CDR3aa	CDR3nt
TRBV9	TRBJ1-2	TRBD1	many	CASSPGQHDGYTF	TGTGCCAGCAGCCCGGGACAGCACGATGGCTACACCTTC
TRBV25-1	TRBJ1-1	-	many	CASSESTAGGNTEAFF	TGTGCCAGCAGTGAATCTACAGCAGGCGGGAACACTGAAGCTTTCTTT
TRBV6-1	TRBJ2-5	-	few	CASRARRETQYF	TGTGCCAGCAGGGCCCGCCGGGAGACCCAGTACTTC
TRBV28	TRBJ2-7	TRBD1	-	CASRGQGGHYEQYF	TGTGCCAGCAGGGGACAGGGAGGGCACTACGAGCAGTACTTC
TRBV27	TRBJ2-5	TRBD2	few	CASSRELAGQETQYF	TGTGCCAGCAGTCGGGAGCTAGCGGGTCAAGAGACCCAGTACTTC
TRBV15	TRBJ2-1	-	-	CATSRDKVSYNEQFF	TGTGCCACCAGCAGAGATAAGGTCTCCTACAATGAGCAGTTCTTC
TRBV11-2	TRBJ1-1	-	-	CASSSTTGGTEAFF	TGTGCCAGCAGCTCGACCACGGGAGGCACTGAAGCTTTCTTT
TRBV7-3	TRBJ2-7	-	-	CASSLYGGTTYEQYF	TGTGCCAGCAGCCTATATGGGGGGACCACCTACGAGCAGTACTTC
TRBV7-3	TRBJ1-5	-	-	CASSLTPVRDGNQPQHF	TGTGCCAGCAGCTTAACACCCGTCAGGGACGGGAATCAGCCCCAGCATTTT
TRBV5-1	TRBJ1-6	-	few	CASSLEGRGRSPLHF	TGCGCCAGCAGCTTAGAGGGCAGGGGACGGTCACCCCTCCACTTT
TRBV5-5	TRBJ1-4	TRBD1	-	CASRPGQTNEKLFF	TGTGCCAGCAGGCCGGGACAGACTAATGAAAAACTGTTTTTT
TRBV11-1	TRBJ2-5	TRBD2	-	CASSLSGVGETQCF	TGTGCCAGCAGCCTTAGCGGGGTAGGAGAGACCCAGTGCTTC
TRBV25-1	TRBJ2-1	-	-	CASSEAGKGNNEQFF	TGTGCCAGCAGTGAAGCGGGTAAGGGGAACAATGAGCAGTTCTTC
TRBV20-1	TRBJ2-5	-	-	CSARDHYGAGQETQYF	TGCAGTGCTAGAGATCACTACGGGGCCGGTCAAGAGACCCAGTACTTC
TRBV18	TRBJ1-5	-	-	CASSPPGGASNQPQHF	TGTGCCAGCTCACCACCGGGAGGGGCCTCGAATCAGCCCCAGCATTTT
TRBV9	TRBJ2-3	TRBD2	few	CASTRSGGSTDTQYF	TGTGCCAGCACCCGTAGCGGGGGGAGTACAGATACGCAGTATTTT
TRBV12-5	TRBJ2-1	TRBD2	many	CASGPPAGAYNEQFF	TGTGCTAGTGGTCCCCCAGCGGGGGCCTACAATGAGCAGTTCTTC
TRBV27	TRBJ2-3	-	many	CASRRGFTTDTQYF	TGTGCCAGCAGACGGGGTTTCACCACAGATACGCAGTATTTT
TRBV10-3	TRBJ1-2	-	few	CAISLNPWGVPYGYTF	TGTGCCATCAGTCTTAATCCGTGGGGGGTCCCCTATGGCTACACCTTC
TRBV10-2	TRBJ1-1	-	-	CASSESPRVTEAFF	TGCGCCAGCAGTGAGTCCCCTAGAGTCACTGAAGCTTTCTTT
TRBV11-2	TRBJ2-3	-	-	CASSPQGIRTDTQYF	TGTGCCAGCAGCCCTCAGGGAATAAGGACAGATACGCAGTATTTT
TRBV13	TRBJ2-3	TRBD2	few	CASSLGTSGSTTDTQYF	TGTGCCAGCAGCCTCGGGACTAGCGGATCCACCACAGATACGCAGTATTTT
TRBV7-2	TRBJ1-1	-	many	CASSLGGRPTEAFF	TGTGCCAGCAGCTTAGGGGGGCGGCCCACTGAAGCTTTCTTT
TRBV12-3/TRBV12-4	TRBJ1-5	TRBD1	-	CASSLGDRHSNQPQHF	TGTGCCAGCAGTTTAGGGGACAGACATAGCAATCAGCCCCAGCATTTT
TRBV6-2/TRBV6-3	TRBJ1-1	-	few	CASSYSWGASAEAFF	TGTGCCAGCAGTTATTCGTGGGGGGCGAGCGCTGAAGCTTTCTTT
TRBV6-2/TRBV6-3	TRBJ2-2	-	few	CASNRGDTGELFF	TGTGCCAGCAATAGGGGTGACACCGGGGAGCTGTTTTTT
TRBV5-6	TRBJ2-1	TRBD1	many	CASSPGTGSLDEQFF	TGTGCCAGCAGCCCAGGGACAGGGTCTTTGGATGAGCAGTTCTTC
TRBV12-3/TRBV12-4	TRBJ2-6	TRBD1	-	CASTELDRVDGANVLTF	TGTGCCAGCACCGAGCTGGACAGGGTGGACGGGGCCAACGTCCTGACTTTC
TRBV5-1	TRBJ2-2	TRBD1	many	CASTWDREKNTGELFF	TGCGCCAGCACCTGGGACAGGGAGAAGAACACCGGGGAGCTGTTTTTT
TRBV30	TRBJ2-2	TRBD1	few	CAWKATGGLTGELFF	TGTGCCTGGAAAGCGACAGGGGGCCTCACCGGGGAGCTGTTTTTT
TRBV10-3	TRBJ2-5	TRBD1	few	CAIKTGGPQETQYF	TGTGCCATCAAAACAGGGGGCCCCCAAGAGACCCAGTACTTC
TRBV7-9	TRBJ2-1	TRBD1	few	CASNMQQGAAEQFF	TGTGCCAGCAACATGCAACAGGGGGCGGCTGAGCAGTTCTTC
TRBV20-1	TRBJ1-6	-	many	CSASSGDYNSPLHF	TGCAGTGCCTCCTCCGGGGACTATAATTCACCCCTCCACTTT
TRBV19	TRBJ2-1	-	-	CASRTAGSSYNEQFF	TGTGCCAGTAGAACCGCTGGAAGCTCCTACAATGAGCAGTTCTTC
TRBV5-1	TRBJ1-4	-	-	CASSSDRGDNEKLFF	TGCGCCAGCAGCTCGGACCGGGGTGACAATGAAAAACTGTTTTTT
TRBV7-2	TRBJ2-3	TRBD1	-	CASSLSGTGGADTQYF	TGTGCCAGCAGCCTCTCCGGGACAGGGGGGGCAGATACGCAGTATTTT
TRBV12-3/TRBV12-4	TRBJ2-2	-	few	CASSTEKNTGELFF	TGTGCCAGCAGTACGGAAAAGAACACCGGGGAGCTGTTTTTT
TRBV29-1	TRBJ1-1	-	few	CSAKQGWDTEAFF	TGCAGCGCTAAACAGGGCTGGGACACTGAAGCTTTCTTT